Below, 19 T cell receptor beta chains from the same sample are listed, as sequenced in a study of shared clonotypes between healthy human individuals. Assay: immunoSEQ multiplex PCR; the TCRdb copy retains only in-frame clones and omits some. The sample has about half a million clones; about 84% are singletons. Sequenced sample: PBMCs. These receptors were taken from a woman between 40 and 50 years old in good health. Some clones in this sample may be carry-over from other donors' samples.

Concerning this clone itself: This likely stems from a read error, as it lies one base from a far larger clone. Other nucleotide sequences in the sample specify the same CDR3. The chain combines TRBV29-1 with TRBJ2-1, with 8 nucleotides matching TRBD2. Germline loops: CDR1 SQVTM, CDR2 ANQGSEA. The length of the CDR3 is 15 residues. CDR3 coding DNA: TGTAGCGTTGAACGATCGGGGGGGCTGATCAATGAGCAGTTCTTC. It codes for CSVERSGGLINEQFF.

This clone has only one observation. The rearrangement joins TRBV5-6 to TRBJ2-1; D remains unclear. The germline V and J ends were trimmed by 0 bases and 3 bases, with 7 bases remaining between them. CDR3 length: 14 residues. Germline V CDR1 and CDR2: SGHDT, YYEEEE. The CDR3 region has the DNA TGTGCCAGCAGCTTGGGACGCATCTACAATGAGCAGTTCTTC. It translates to CASSLGRIYNEQFF.

The chain joins TRBV29-1 to TRBJ2-3, with D possibly TRBD2 on 7 matching bases. Germline CDR1 is SQVTM and CDR2 is ANQGSEA. The CDR3 loop spans 15 amino acids. V was pared by 7 bases and J by 6 bases, with 23 bases between. The DNA for the CDR3 is TGCAGCGCCGAGGAGGGGCGGGGGCAGGGGGATACGCAGTATTTT. Protein sequence: CSAEEGRGQGDTQYF.

V and J are TRBV2 and TRBJ2-7, with no clear D. CDR3 length: 11 residues. Per germline, CDR1 SNHLY and CDR2 FYNNEI. V was pared by 7 bases and J by 5 bases, with 9 bases between. Written as DNA, the CDR3 is TGTGCCAGCATGTTTTCCGACGAGCAGTACTTC. This codes for CASMFSDEQYF.

The chain's CDR3 is CASSSDRGLNTEAFF. CDR3 DNA: TGTGCCAGCAGCTCAGACAGGGGGCTAAACACTGAAGCTTTCTTT. The J gene is TRBJ1-1, the V gene TRBV5-4; 10 bases line up with TRBD1. Germline CDR1 is SGHNT and CDR2 is YYREEE (reference sequence). With 3 bases clipped from V and 2 bases from J, the junction kept 4 bases outside the gene matches. This CDR3 contains 15 residues.

The rearrangement uses TRBV7-9 and TRBJ2-3, with unresolved D. The ends were cut back, 5 bases at V and 7 bases at J, with 28 bases in the middle. CDR3 length: 18 amino acids. Germline lookup yields CDR1 SEHNR and CDR2 FQNEAQ (reference sequence). CDR3: CASSSTPSGRHRTHTQYF. The CDR3, as DNA: TGTGCCAGCAGCAGTACACCTTCCGGGCGCCATAGGACCCATACGCAGTATTTT.

The gene calls are TRBV6-4 and TRBJ2-7; TRBD2 agrees at 12 bases. This CDR3 contains 17 residues. The V gene end was trimmed by 0 bases and the J gene end by 5 bases; junction bases not matched to a gene: 8. Germline CDR1 and CDR2: MRHNA and SNTAGT. In DNA form, the CDR3 reads TGTGCCAGCAGTGACTCGACCCGACTAGCGGGAGTCGACGAGCAGTACTTC. Translated, it gives CASSDSTRLAGVDEQYF.

This chain uses TRBV5-6 with TRBJ1-4; tentative D call: TRBD1 (6 bases). This CDR3 has 15 residues. Deletions cut 3 bases from V and 4 bases from J, with 13 bases between. Looked up from germline, CDR1 is SGHDT and CDR2 is YYEEEE. This CDR3 is CASSSNRANNEKLFF. CDR3 bases: TGTGCCAGCAGCTCCAACAGGGCCAATAATGAAAAACTGTTTTTT.

The genes are TRBV11-2 and TRBJ1-2; 7 bases map to TRBD1. CDR1 SGHAT and CDR2 FQNNGV come from the germline V gene. The V segment lost 5 bases and the J segment 5 bases; nucleotides outside the gene matches: 5. This CDR3 is built from 13 residues. CDR3 amino acids: CASSQGTAYGYTF. The CDR3 DNA is TGTGCCAGCAGCCAGGGGACAGCTTATGGCTACACCTTC.

The chain carries TRBV6-6 and TRBJ2-5; a weak D match, TRBD1 (6 bases). The DNA matches TRBJ2-7 better at its end, which makes the J call doubtful. The CDR3 spans 14 residues. Germline CDR1 MNHNY, CDR2 SVGAGI (reference sequence). The CDR3 spells CASRRTALSYEQYF. In DNA form, the CDR3 reads TGTGCCAGCAGAAGGACAGCGCTCTCCTACGAGCAGTACTTC.

V gene TRBV28 combines with J gene TRBJ2-7; D remains ambiguous. V was clipped by 7 bases and J by 0 bases, with 10 bases between them. The CDR3 runs 13 residues. Germline loops: CDR1 MDHEN, CDR2 SYDVKM. CDR3 loop: CASKSRSSYEQYF. DNA for the CDR3: TGTGCCAGCAAGTCCCGCAGCTCCTACGAGCAGTACTTC.

V gene TRBV5-4 combines with J gene TRBJ2-3, with D possibly being TRBD1 (5 bases). This CDR3 region has 15 residues. Trimming removed 4 bases at V and 4 bases at J, with 16 bases between. Germline V CDR1 and CDR2: SGHNT, YYREEE (reference sequence). CDR3 bases: TGTGCCAGCAGCCAACCAGGGAACCCGCCAGATACGCAGTATTTT. Translation gives CASSQPGNPPDTQYF.

The chain employs TRBV7-2 and TRBJ2-7; weak D call: TRBD2 (6 bases). This CDR3 has 14 residues. Germline V gene data show CDR1 as SGHTA and CDR2 as FQGNSA. V was cut by 5 bases and J by 5 bases, with 16 bases left in between. The CDR3 region is CASSRAGSGNEQYF. The CDR3 DNA reads TGTGCCAGCAGCCGCGCGGGTAGCGGAAACGAGCAGTACTTC.

The chain carries TRBV7-8 and TRBJ1-5; D ambiguous. This CDR3 contains 15 residues. V was clipped by 7 bases and J by 0 bases, with 13 bases between them. CDR1 SGHVS and CDR2 FQNEAQ come from the germline V gene. This CDR3 is CASTSLEYSNQPQHF. As DNA, the CDR3 is TGTGCCAGCACCTCTTTAGAGTATAGCAATCAGCCCCAGCATTTT.

The count of this clone is one. In DNA, the CDR3 is TGTGCCAGCAGCGCAACTAGTCACGAGCAGTTCTTC. Translating gives CASSATSHEQFF. The genes are TRBV5-4 and TRBJ2-1; a possible D gene is TRBD2 (5 bases). The CDR3 is 12 amino acids. The V gene's germline CDR1 is SGHNT and CDR2 YYREEE (reference sequence). Between the trimmed V and J ends, which lost 4 bases and 10 bases, there was a span of 12 bases.

The J gene is TRBJ2-3, the V gene TRBV13; 8 bases map to TRBD2. V lost 0 bases to trimming and J lost 1 base; unmatched junction nucleotides: 6. Germline V gene sequence: CDR1 PRHDT, CDR2 FYEKMQ (reference sequence). The CDR3 sequence is 17 residues long. DNA of the CDR3: TGTGCCAGCAGCTTAGGGGCCGTAGCGGGACGCACAGATACGCAGTATTTT. It yields the protein CASSLGAVAGRTDTQYF.

This chain links TRBV30 with TRBJ1-5; 9 nucleotides match TRBD1. Germline V lookup: CDR1 GTSNPN, CDR2 SVGIG (reference sequence). There are 13 residues in the CDR3. The V segment lost 4 bases and the J segment 5 bases; nucleotides outside the gene matches: 3. Here the CDR3 DNA reads TGTGCCTGGAAGGGACAGGGCCATCAGCCCCAGCATTTT. It codes for CAWKGQGHQPQHF.

J is TRBJ1-1 and V is TRBV29-1, with D hard to call. The CDR3 has 13 residues. Germline CDR1 reads SQVTM; CDR2 reads ANQGSEA. V lost 1 base, J lost 1 base, and 7 bases lay in between. The CDR3 nucleotides read TGCAGCGTTGAAGTGGCACAGAACACTGAAGCTTTCTTT. Protein: CSVEVAQNTEAFF.

CDR3 region: CAISEGGSPGGTEAFF. The CDR3 nucleotides read TGTGCCATCAGTGAGGGGGGCAGCCCGGGGGGCACTGAAGCTTTCTTT. The chain combines TRBV10-3 with TRBJ1-1, with TRBD1 as a possible D gene (6 bases). Trimming stripped 2 bases from V and 4 bases from J, with 17 bases between. The CDR3 loop spans 16 amino acids. Germline V lookup: CDR1 ENHRY, CDR2 SYGVKD.